The sequence of this TCR beta chain was determined in a study of regulatory T cells in long-lasting Graves disease. Background on the study: Newly diagnosed Graves' patients had taken antithyroid drugs under 3 months.

Time point noted: newly diagnosed GD, antithyroid drugs for less than 3 months. PBMC-extracted RNA yielded the TCR library. The TCR beta library used iRepertoire HTBI primers with Arm-PCR amplification of CDR3. TCRdb reprocessed the multiplex PCR reads via MiXCR and lists one record per CDR3 protein. The sample holds some 200,000 distinct CDR3 sequences; less than 20% are singletons and the top ten take about 11%. This clonotype has at least ten counts. The antigen is not known. V dropped 6 bases and J dropped 2 bases, with 8 bases sitting between them. The CDR3 is made up of 13 amino acids. Germline CDR1 and CDR2: SNHLY and FYNNEI. Study findings and constraints: Fewer public clonotypes were shared by new patients (roughly 970) than by persistent patients (roughly 2,600).

These records were also assigned to another study, of T cells in Graves' hyperthyroidism and ophthalmopathy.

The chain has TRBV2 and TRBJ1-3; D may be TRBD1 (6 bases). The starting material was peripheral blood mononuclear cells (PBMCs), obtained at new diagnosis, from a patient treated with antithyroid drugs. This sequence originates from a woman aged 25 to 39 with Graves disease. The CDR3 nucleotides are TGTGCCAGCAGCGACAGGACTGGAAACACCATATATTTT. Translated, it gives CASSDRTGNTIYF.